This paragraph reports one T cell receptor beta chain. The antigen this receptor binds is unknown. Base qualities are not provided; no much larger clone lies one nucleotide away. For CDR1 and CDR2, the germline V gene lists SQVTM and ANQGSEA. Reading from cysteine to phenylalanine, the CDR3 counts 13 amino acids. The read is trimmed to its CDR3 DNA, 39 bases read in frame from base 1. V gives up 3 bases and J gives up 3 bases, and the segment between their germline ends measures 9 bases. The data originate from a study of T cell changes during pregnancy in multiple sclerosis (dated by TCRdb to between 2018 and 2021). Turning to the overall study: In women with multiple sclerosis, the researchers looked at how the T cell repertoire shifted as pregnancy progressed.

Receptor amplification or capture employed the immunoSEQ multiplex PCR assay. This immuneACCESS table, as held by TCRdb, lists in-frame sequences with V and J called but not all clones. Of the missing ones, under half trace to an unresolved V gene in checked studies; the others have no known cause. Within this sample are some 94,000 clones, with 75% to 95% of them counted one time only. In total, the top ten clones hold under 2% of the sample. This receptor was obtained from a female donor in good health, enrolled as a control in a pregnancy study. Recombination connected TRBV29-1 to TRBJ2-1, with the D gene not confidently named. The sequencing here drew on peripheral blood, taken in the first trimester of pregnancy. The nucleotide sequence reads as follows: TGCAGCGTTGACCGACTGGACTACAATGAGCAGTTCTTC. It codes for CSVDRLDYNEQFF.